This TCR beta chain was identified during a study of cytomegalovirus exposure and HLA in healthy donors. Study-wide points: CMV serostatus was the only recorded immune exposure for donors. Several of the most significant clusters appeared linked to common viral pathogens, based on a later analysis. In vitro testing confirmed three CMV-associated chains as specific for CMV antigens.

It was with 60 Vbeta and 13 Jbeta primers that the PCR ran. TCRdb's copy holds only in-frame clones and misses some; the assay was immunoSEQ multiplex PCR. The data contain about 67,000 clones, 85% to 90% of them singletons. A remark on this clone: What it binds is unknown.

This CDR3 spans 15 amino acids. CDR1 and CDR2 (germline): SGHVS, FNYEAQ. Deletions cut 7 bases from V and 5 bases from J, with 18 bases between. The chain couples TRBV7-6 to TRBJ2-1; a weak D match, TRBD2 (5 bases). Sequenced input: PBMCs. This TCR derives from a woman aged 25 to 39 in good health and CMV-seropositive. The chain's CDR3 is CASNPRLAGDNEQFF. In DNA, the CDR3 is TGTGCCAGCAACCCGAGGTTAGCCGGGGACAATGAGCAGTTCTTC.